One sample yielded the 19 T cell receptor beta chains listed below, sequenced in a study of blood T cell repertoires in COVID-19. The data were produced by immunoSEQ multiplex PCR, yet TCRdb's version contains in-frame clones alone and is incomplete. The sample includes fewer than 250,000 clones, 85% to 95% of them seen just once. The sequenced sample was peripheral blood. These receptors were collected from a man aged 30-40 years with COVID-19, enrolled during active disease.

The rearrangement links TRBV6-5 to TRBJ1-2; 7 bases align to TRBD1. With V trimmed by 7 bases and J by 4 bases, 6 bases remained unmatched. Germline V gene data show CDR1 as MNHEY and CDR2 as SVGAGI. The CDR3 spans 13 residues. CDR3 protein: CASKGADLYGYTF. The DNA for the CDR3 is TGTGCCAGCAAGGGGGCAGATCTCTATGGCTACACCTTC.

The CDR3 DNA reads as TGTGCCATCAGTGAAAACGGTGAAGAGACCCAGTACTTC. Protein: CAISENGEETQYF. This chain uses TRBV10-3 with TRBJ2-5; no reliable D call. There are 13 residues in the CDR3. V lost 3 bases and J 3 bases, leaving 8 bases between the germline ends. Per the germline V gene, CDR1 is ENHRY and CDR2 is SYGVKD.

The chain carries TRBV6-6 and TRBJ2-3; 7 bases fit TRBD2. Germline lookup yields CDR1 MNHNY and CDR2 SVGAGI (reference sequence). The CDR3 is 15 amino acids. With V trimmed by 4 bases and J by 1 base, 5 bases remained unmatched. CDR3 amino acids: CASSSTSTRTDTQYF. The CDR3 DNA follows: TGTGCCAGCAGTTCGACTAGCACGCGCACAGATACGCAGTATTTT.

The J gene is TRBJ1-5, the V gene TRBV2; the D is unclear. CDR3 length: 16 amino acids. Germline CDR1 SNHLY, CDR2 FYNNEI. The V end was cut by 1 base, the J end by 8 bases, with 18 bases between. The DNA of the CDR3 is TGTGCCAGCAGTGAAGGCTCCTGGACGGGGAGGGAGCCCCAGCATTTT. Amino acids: CASSEGSWTGREPQHF.

CDR3 amino acids: CAWHQDWSWPLHF. CDR3 nucleotides: TGTGCCTGGCACCAGGACTGGTCCTGGCCCCTCCACTTT. This chain connects TRBV30 to TRBJ1-6; D unresolved. V lost 5 bases and J lost 13, with 18 bases in between. The CDR3 is made up of 13 amino acids. Germline V gene data show CDR1 as GTSNPN and CDR2 as SVGIG (reference sequence).

The rearrangement uses TRBV4-1 and TRBJ2-2, with 9 bases lining up with TRBD1. Germline V gives CDR1 MGHRA, CDR2 YSYEKL. The junction had 7 bases not matched to a gene; V was cut back by 4 bases and J by 4 bases. The CDR3 sequence is 16 residues long. CDR3 sequence: CASSPNRGRVTGELFF. CDR3 in DNA: TGCGCCAGCAGCCCGAACAGGGGGCGGGTCACCGGGGAGCTGTTTTTT.

The chain links TRBV6-5 to TRBJ2-7; maybe TRBD1 (6 bases). Looked up from germline, CDR1 is MNHEY and CDR2 is SVGAGI. V lost 3 bases, J lost 3 bases, and 15 bases lay in between. The CDR3 sequence is 15 residues long. The CDR3 DNA follows: TGTGCCAGCAGTTATTCCCGGACAGCTCACTACGAGCAGTACTTC. Residues: CASSYSRTAHYEQYF.

This clone was recorded only once. This chain connects TRBV2 to TRBJ1-6; the D is unclear. V lost 4 bases to trimming and J lost 9 bases, with 13 bases between them. CDR1 is SNHLY, CDR2 FYNNEI, per germline. The CDR3 covers 14 residues. CDR3 residues: CASSGVLRGSPLHF. The CDR3 DNA is TGTGCCAGCAGTGGGGTCCTTCGGGGTTCACCCCTCCACTTT.

The chain recombines TRBV9 with TRBJ1-3, with TRBD1 identical over 9 bases. This CDR3 contains 17 residues. The V segment lost 4 bases and the J segment 3 bases; nucleotides outside the gene matches: 11. Germline-derived CDR1 and CDR2 are SGDLS and YYNGEE. CDR3 nucleotides: TGTGCCAGCAGCCCCACAGGGGACAGGGTAAATGGAAACACCATATATTTT. It codes for CASSPTGDRVNGNTIYF.

The CDR3 reads CASSEGTYGNQPQHF. DNA for the CDR3: TGTGCCAGCAGTGAGGGGACATATGGCAATCAGCCCCAGCATTTT. The J gene is TRBJ1-5, the V gene TRBV2, with TRBD1 as a possible D gene (6 bases). Trimming cost V 3 bases and J 2 bases, with 11 bases left between them. Germline CDR1 and CDR2: SNHLY and FYNNEI. The CDR3 covers 15 residues.

The chain employs TRBV7-9 and TRBJ1-1; tentative D call: TRBD1 (6 bases). V lost 5 bases, J lost 2 bases, and 12 bases lay in between. CDR1 and CDR2 (germline): SEHNR, FQNEAQ (reference sequence). This CDR3 region has 14 residues. CDR3 coding DNA: TGTGCCAGCAGCACCCCGACAGGTAACACTGAAGCTTTCTTT. It encodes CASSTPTGNTEAFF. Full variable domain (remainder filled in from reference TRBV7-9 and TRBJ1-1): DTGVSQNPRHKITKRGQNVTFRCDPISEHNRLYWYRQTLGQGPEFLTYFQNEAQLEKSRLLSDRFSAERPKGSFSTLEIQRTEQGDSAMYLCASSTPTGNTEAFFGQGTRLTVV.

The gene calls are TRBV21-1 and TRBJ1-5; TRBD1 is the table's D call and was not checked against the DNA. TRBV21-1 is a listed pseudogene. CDR3 length: 12 residues. This CDR3 is CASIDSYQPQHF. CDR3 nucleotide sequence: TGTGCCAGCATCGACAGCTATCAGCCCCAGCATTTT.

V and J are TRBV7-2 and TRBJ1-1, with D perhaps TRBD1 (6 bases). Per germline, CDR1 SGHTA and CDR2 FQGNSA. This CDR3 has 16 residues. V was pared by 5 bases and J by 1 base, with 17 bases between. CDR3 in amino acids: CASSPDRWRQNTEAFF. CDR3 nucleotide sequence: TGTGCCAGCAGCCCGGACAGATGGAGACAGAACACTGAAGCTTTCTTT.

CDR3 DNA: TGTGCCACCAGCAGAGAAGTAGCGGGGGGGCCCTATAGCACAGATACGCAGTATTTT. Translation: CATSREVAGGPYSTDTQYF. The chain joins TRBV15 to TRBJ2-3; 11 nucleotides match TRBD2. Germline trimming cut 0 bases from V and 0 bases from J; bases unmatched to any gene: 8. The CDR3 covers 19 residues. Germline CDR1 is LNHNV and CDR2 is YYDKDF (reference sequence). Filled out from reference TRBV15 and TRBJ2-3, the complete variable domain reads DAMVIQNPRYQVTQFGKPVTLSCSQTLNHNVMYWYQQKSSQAPKLLFHYYDKDFNNEADTPDNFQSRRPNTSFCFLDIRSPGLGDTAMYLCATSREVAGGPYSTDTQYFGPGTRLTVL.

The V gene is TRBV10-2, the J gene TRBJ1-1; TRBD1 is a possible D gene (6 bases). Germline CDR1 WSHSY, CDR2 SAAADI. Between the trimmed V and J ends, which lost 3 bases and 6 bases, there was a span of 17 bases. There are 15 residues in the CDR3. CDR3 sequence (DNA): TGCGCCAGCAGTGACCCGACAGGATTCAACCCTGAAGCTTTCTTT. Its translation is CASSDPTGFNPEAFF.

This chain connects TRBV6-5 to TRBJ1-5; 9 bases match TRBD1. The CDR3 covers 14 residues. Germline assignment: CDR1 MNHEY and CDR2 SVGAGI. J was trimmed by 4 bases and V by 5 bases; bases with no gene match: 3. In DNA, the CDR3 is TGTGCCAGCAGTCCCGGGACAGGGAATCAGCCCCAGCATTTT. Its protein is CASSPGTGNQPQHF.

This sequence joins TRBV7-9 and TRBJ1-2, with no clear D. The length of the CDR3 is 14 residues. Germline assignment: CDR1 SEHNR and CDR2 FQNEAQ (reference sequence). With 5 bases removed from V and 3 bases from J, the gap between germline ends came to 13 bases. CDR3 residues: CASSQAGGDYGYTF. The CDR3 DNA follows: TGTGCCAGCAGCCAGGCGGGCGGAGACTATGGCTACACCTTC.

The chain combines TRBV27 with TRBJ2-7; D uncertain. The CDR3 extends over 13 amino acids. Germline values: CDR1 MNHEY, CDR2 SMNVEV (reference sequence). Trimming shortened V by 6 bases and J by 3 bases, and 12 bases separated the two germline ends. The CDR3 DNA is TGTGCCAGCAGGCCAGGATTTTTCTACGAGCAGTACTTC. Translated: CASRPGFFYEQYF.

CDR3 region: CASSLETRNEAFF. CDR3 DNA: TGTGCCAGCAGCTTAGAAACACGCAATGAAGCTTTCTTT. The rearrangement links TRBV7-9 to TRBJ1-1; no clear D. The CDR3 is 13 amino acids. CDR1 is SEHNR and CDR2 is FQNEAQ in the germline V gene (reference sequence). V gave up 1 base and J gave up 7 bases, with 10 bases separating them.